Listed below are T cell receptor beta chains from one sample, sequenced in a study of regulatory T cells in long-lasting Graves disease. TCRdb passed the multiplex PCR reads through MiXCR, listing each CDR3 protein once. Among hundreds of thousands of distinct CDR3 sequences listed, under 20% were seen once. The same data also contributed to another study, on T cells in Graves' hyperthyroidism and ophthalmopathy.

The sample consisted of peripheral blood mononuclear cells (PBMCs), taken at new diagnosis, from a patient treated with antithyroid drugs. The receptor source for this set is a woman in her twenties or thirties with Graves disease. Each CDR3 is given with its conserved first and last residue. Clone size, where shown, is once, few, many, or a class for clones that have expanded.

clone size: many; V gene: TRBV7-9; J gene: TRBJ2-7; CDR3 length: 14; CDR3 protein: CASSERTGLRGQYF
clone size: many; V gene: TRBV29-1; J gene: TRBJ2-1; CDR3 length: 14; CDR3 protein: CSTAGTSGRNEQFF
clone size: many; V gene: TRBV12-3/TRBV12-4; J gene: TRBJ2-3; CDR3 length: 16; CDR3 protein: CASTPRGTAGTDTQYF
clone size: -; V gene: TRBV19; J gene: TRBJ2-7; CDR3 length: 15; CDR3 protein: CASSPSGTTTYEQYF
clone size: -; V gene: TRBV30; J gene: TRBJ2-5; CDR3 length: 14; CDR3 protein: CAWTRGLGKETQYF
clone size: -; V gene: TRBV10-3; J gene: TRBJ2-1; CDR3 length: 17; CDR3 protein: CAISPLVTGGSYNEQFF
clone size: -; V gene: TRBV5-1; J gene: TRBJ1-1; CDR3 length: 15; CDR3 protein: CASSRAGKLNTEAFF
clone size: few; V gene: TRBV6-1; J gene: TRBJ2-7; CDR3 length: 14; CDR3 protein: CASSEAGNSYEQYF
clone size: few; V gene: TRBV7-2; J gene: TRBJ2-3; CDR3 length: 14; CDR3 protein: CASSLLTGPDTQYF
clone size: few; V gene: TRBV12-3/TRBV12-4; J gene: TRBJ2-4; CDR3 length: 11; CDR3 protein: CASQQGNIQYF
clone size: -; V gene: TRBV6-2/TRBV6-3; J gene: TRBJ2-2; CDR3 length: 15; CDR3 protein: CASRGVWYIGGELFF
clone size: -; V gene: TRBV29-1; J gene: TRBJ1-1; CDR3 length: 14; CDR3 protein: CSVVARLSNTEAFF